This TCR beta chain came from a study of Tregs in tolerant kidney transplant recipients. Study information: The nonmyeloablative bone marrow transplants came from related graft donors, with transient mixed chimerism.

Here immunoSEQ multiplex PCR was the method, and the copy in TCRdb shows in-frame clones only, minus some. In the table there are roughly 69,000 clones, 95% to 98% of which are singletons. The TCR comes from a human donor who received a combined kidney and bone marrow transplant. Sequencing was performed on Tregs from blood, taken before the transplant.

The CDR3 spells CASRDRTVMGTGELFF. DNA for the CDR3: TGTGCCAGCAGGGATAGGACAGTCATGGGGACCGGGGAGCTGTTTTTT. The chain has TRBV25-1 and TRBJ2-2; TRBD1 is a possible D gene (6 bases). In germline, CDR1 is MGHDK, CDR2 SYGVNS. With 6 bases removed from V and 5 bases from J, the gap between germline ends came to 19 bases. This CDR3 region has 16 residues.